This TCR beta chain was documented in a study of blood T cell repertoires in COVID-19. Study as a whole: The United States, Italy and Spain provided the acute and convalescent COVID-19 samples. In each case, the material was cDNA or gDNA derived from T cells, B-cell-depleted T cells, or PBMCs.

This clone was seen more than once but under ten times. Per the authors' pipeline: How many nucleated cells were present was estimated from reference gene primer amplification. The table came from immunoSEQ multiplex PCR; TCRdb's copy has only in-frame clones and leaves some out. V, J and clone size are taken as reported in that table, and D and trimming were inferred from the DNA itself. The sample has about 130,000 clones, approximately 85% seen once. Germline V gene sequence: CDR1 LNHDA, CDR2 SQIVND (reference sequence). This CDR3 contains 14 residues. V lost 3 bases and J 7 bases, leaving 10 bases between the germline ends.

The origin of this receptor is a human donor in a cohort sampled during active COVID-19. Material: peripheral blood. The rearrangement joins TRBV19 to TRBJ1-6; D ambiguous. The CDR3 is CASSIRTGNSPLHF. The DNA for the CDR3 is TGTGCCAGTAGTATTCGGACTGGGAATTCACCCCTCCACTTT.